This TCR beta chain was recorded in a study of cytomegalovirus exposure and HLA in healthy donors. PCR primers comprised 60 Vbeta and 13 Jbeta primers. TCRdb's table, derived via immunoSEQ multiplex PCR, lists solely in-frame clones and lacks some. There are 210,000 or so clones in the sample; over 80% occur only once, and approximately 10% lies in the top ten. This TCR derives from a woman between 50 and 59 years old in good health and CMV-seropositive. The sequenced sample consisted of PBMCs.

DNA for the CDR3: TGTGCCAGTAGCCAGGGGCTACTCTATGGCTACACCTTC. Amino acids: CASSQGLLYGYTF. The chain links TRBV19 to TRBJ1-2; a weak D match, TRBD1 (6 bases). Germline V gene data show CDR1 as LNHDA and CDR2 as SQIVND (reference sequence). The length of the CDR3 is 13 residues. Trimming shortened V by 6 bases and J by 4 bases, and 12 bases separated the two germline ends.